This TCR beta chain was identified during a study of T cells in tuberculosis. Time point denoted: new active TB diagnosis, blood taken before or within 7 days of starting treatment. This table comes from immunoSEQ multiplex PCR, and its TCRdb copy is limited to in-frame clones, with some not included. The sample records about 40,000 clones, around 94% being singletons. This sequence was found in an adult with tuberculosis. Sequenced material: PBMCs, taken at tuberculosis diagnosis.

This chain's CDR3 is CASSPGYAGAATVEQFF. The CDR3 DNA sequence: TGTGCCAGCAGCCCAGGGTATGCGGGGGCCGCAACAGTTGAGCAGTTCTTC. The chain recombines TRBV7-3 with TRBJ2-1, with D tentatively TRBD2 (7 bases). The CDR3 loop spans 17 amino acids. Germline assignment: CDR1 SGHTA and CDR2 FQGTGA. Trimming stripped 5 bases from V and 9 bases from J, with 26 bases between.